Listed below are T cell receptor beta chains from one sample, sequenced in a study of blood T cells in healthy people across ages. TCRdb re-derived calls from the 5' RACE reads in MiXCR, one entry per CDR3 protein. The table shows around 1,600,000 distinct CDR3 sequences, with approximately 39% occurring only once. What was sequenced was blood. The receptors were sampled from a woman between 18 and 30 years old in good health. Both conserved end residues are part of each CDR3. The D gene is left open where the match is weak. Size is omitted from some rows. Given values are once, few, many or a class for expanded clones.

v_gene: TRBV7-3; j_gene: TRBJ2-7; abundance: once; d_gene: -; CDR3nt: TGTGCCAGCGCATACGACACTTACAATGAGCAGTACTTC; CDR3aa: CASAYDTYNEQYF
v_gene: TRBV20-1; j_gene: TRBJ2-1; abundance: few; d_gene: -; CDR3nt: TGCAGTGCTATATCGCTAAGGGGGGCTTCCTACAATGAGCAGTTCTTC; CDR3aa: CSAISLRGASYNEQFF
v_gene: TRBV3-1; j_gene: TRBJ2-4; abundance: -; d_gene: -; CDR3nt: TGTGCCAGCAGCCCGCCAGACAGACTAGCCAAAAACATTCAGTACTTC; CDR3aa: CASSPPDRLAKNIQYF
v_gene: TRBV4-3; j_gene: TRBJ2-3; abundance: few; d_gene: TRBD2; CDR3nt: TGCGCCAGCAGCCACGATAGGACTAGCGGGAGTTTCGCGGATACGCAGTATTTT; CDR3aa: CASSHDRTSGSFADTQYF
v_gene: TRBV7-2; j_gene: TRBJ2-1; abundance: -; d_gene: -; CDR3nt: TGTGCCAGCAGCCCGCAACGGATTTATGAGCAGTTCTTC; CDR3aa: CASSPQRIYEQFF
v_gene: TRBV5-1; j_gene: TRBJ1-6; abundance: -; d_gene: TRBD1; CDR3nt: TGCGCCAGCAGCTCGGACAGGACACATAATTCACCCCTCCACTTT; CDR3aa: CASSSDRTHNSPLHF
v_gene: TRBV29-1; j_gene: TRBJ2-3; abundance: many; d_gene: -; CDR3nt: TGCAGCGTTGCCGGGGGGCGCACAGATACGCAGTATTTT; CDR3aa: CSVAGGRTDTQYF
v_gene: TRBV12-2; j_gene: TRBJ2-7; abundance: -; d_gene: -; CDR3nt: TGTGCAAGTCGCGGAGGCCCCCGGGACAGAATTTACGAGCAGTACTTC; CDR3aa: CASRGGPRDRIYEQYF
v_gene: TRBV6-5; j_gene: TRBJ1-1; abundance: -; d_gene: -; CDR3nt: TGTGCCAGCAGTTACTCGACGACAGATTCTGAAGCTTTCTTT; CDR3aa: CASSYSTTDSEAFF
v_gene: TRBV3-1; j_gene: TRBJ2-3; abundance: -; d_gene: TRBD2; CDR3nt: TGTGCCAGCAGCCACGCCGGACTAGCGGGGAGCACAGATACGCAGTATTTT; CDR3aa: CASSHAGLAGSTDTQYF
v_gene: TRBV4-3; j_gene: TRBJ2-6; abundance: -; d_gene: -; CDR3nt: TGCGCCAGCAGCCAAGATCACAGAAGCTCTGGGGCCAACGTCCTGACTTTC; CDR3aa: CASSQDHRSSGANVLTF
v_gene: TRBV25-1; j_gene: TRBJ1-2; abundance: -; d_gene: -; CDR3nt: TGTGCCAGCAGTGACCTGGGACTGAACTATGGCTACACCTTC; CDR3aa: CASSDLGLNYGYTF
v_gene: TRBV29-1; j_gene: TRBJ2-7; abundance: many; d_gene: -; CDR3nt: TGCAGCGTTGAAGGACTCGGGACTGGACCTTTGAAGCAGTACTTC; CDR3aa: CSVEGLGTGPLKQYF
v_gene: TRBV7-2; j_gene: TRBJ1-1; abundance: -; d_gene: -; CDR3nt: TGTGCCAGCAGCACCGCCCCTAGGGTGGGAGAAGCTTTCTTT; CDR3aa: CASSTAPRVGEAFF
v_gene: TRBV25-1; j_gene: TRBJ1-4; abundance: -; d_gene: -; CDR3nt: TGTGCCAGCAGTGAAGGGCACGGTTATGAAAAACTGTTTTTT; CDR3aa: CASSEGHGYEKLFF
v_gene: TRBV6-2/TRBV6-3; j_gene: TRBJ2-1; abundance: -; d_gene: -; CDR3nt: TGTGCCAGCAGTTACTCGCTGGGGGCGGATAAGCAGTTCTTC; CDR3aa: CASSYSLGADKQFF